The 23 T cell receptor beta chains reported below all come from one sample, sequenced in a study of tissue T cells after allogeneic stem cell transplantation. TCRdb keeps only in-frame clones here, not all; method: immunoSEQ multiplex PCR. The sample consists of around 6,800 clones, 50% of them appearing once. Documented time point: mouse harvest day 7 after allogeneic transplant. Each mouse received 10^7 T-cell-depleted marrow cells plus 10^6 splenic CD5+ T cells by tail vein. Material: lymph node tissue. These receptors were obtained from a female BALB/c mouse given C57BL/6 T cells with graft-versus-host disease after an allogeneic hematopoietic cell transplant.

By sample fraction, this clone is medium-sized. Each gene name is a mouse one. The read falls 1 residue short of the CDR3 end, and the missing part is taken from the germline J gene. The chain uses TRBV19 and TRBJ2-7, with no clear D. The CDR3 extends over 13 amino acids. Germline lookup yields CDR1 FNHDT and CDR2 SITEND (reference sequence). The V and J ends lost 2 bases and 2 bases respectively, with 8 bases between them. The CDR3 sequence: CASSMYGTYEQYF. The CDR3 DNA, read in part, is TGTGCCAGCAGTATGTACGGGACCTATGAACAGTAC.

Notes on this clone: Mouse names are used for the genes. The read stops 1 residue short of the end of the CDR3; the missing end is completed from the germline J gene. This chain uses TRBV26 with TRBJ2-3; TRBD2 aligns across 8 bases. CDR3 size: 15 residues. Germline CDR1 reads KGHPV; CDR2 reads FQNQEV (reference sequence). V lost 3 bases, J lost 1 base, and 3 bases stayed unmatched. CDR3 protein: CASSLILGGAETLYF. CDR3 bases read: TGTGCCAGCAGTCTAATACTGGGGGGTGCAGAAACGCTGTAT.

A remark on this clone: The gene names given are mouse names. CDR3 sequence reads: CASSPGQNTLYF. The CDR3 DNA, read in part, is TGTGCTAGCAGTCCGGGACAAAACACCTTGTAC. V is TRBV29 and J is TRBJ2-4; D is unclear. Coverage ceases 1 residue before the CDR3 finishes, and the germline J gene fills in the end. The germline CDR1 and CDR2 sequences are MSHET and SYDVDS. Trimming cost V 5 bases and J 3 bases, with 6 bases left between them. This CDR3 comprises 12 residues. The full variable domain, its missing parts supplied by reference TRBV29 and TRBJ2-4, is DMKVTQMPRYLIKRMGENVLLECGQDMSHETMYWYRQDPGLGLQLIYISYDVDSNSEGDIPKGYRVSRKKREHFSLILDSAKTNQTSVYFCASSPGQNTLYFGAGTRLSVL.

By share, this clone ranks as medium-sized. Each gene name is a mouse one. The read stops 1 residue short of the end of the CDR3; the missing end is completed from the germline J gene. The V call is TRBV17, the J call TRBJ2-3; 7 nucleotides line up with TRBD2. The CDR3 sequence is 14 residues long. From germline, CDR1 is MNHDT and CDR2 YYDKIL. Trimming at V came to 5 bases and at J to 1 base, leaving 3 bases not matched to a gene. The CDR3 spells CASSPLGRAETLYF. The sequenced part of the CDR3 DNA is TGTGCTAGCAGTCCACTGGGGCGTGCAGAAACGCTGTAT.

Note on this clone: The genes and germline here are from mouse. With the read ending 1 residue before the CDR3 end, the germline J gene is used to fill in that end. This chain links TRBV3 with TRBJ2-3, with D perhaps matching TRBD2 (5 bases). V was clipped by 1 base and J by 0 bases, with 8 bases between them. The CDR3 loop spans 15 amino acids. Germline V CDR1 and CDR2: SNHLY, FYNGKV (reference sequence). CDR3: CASSLVGESAETLYF. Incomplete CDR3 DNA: TGTGCCAGCAGCTTAGTTGGGGAGAGTGCAGAAACGCTGTAT. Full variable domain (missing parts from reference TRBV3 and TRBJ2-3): GPKVLQIPSHQIIDMGQMVTLNCDPVSNHLYFYWYKQILGQQMEFLVNFYNGKVMEKSKLFKDQFSVERPDGSYFTLKIQPTALEDSAVYFCASSLVGESAETLYFGSGTRLTVL.

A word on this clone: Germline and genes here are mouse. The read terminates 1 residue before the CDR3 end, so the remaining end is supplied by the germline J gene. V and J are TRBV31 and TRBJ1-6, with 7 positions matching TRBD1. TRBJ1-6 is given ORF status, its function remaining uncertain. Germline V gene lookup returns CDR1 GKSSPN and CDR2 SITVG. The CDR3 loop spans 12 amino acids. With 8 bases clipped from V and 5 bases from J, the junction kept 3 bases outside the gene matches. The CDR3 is CAGTANNSPLYF. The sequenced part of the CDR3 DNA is TGTGCCGGGACAGCCAATAATTCGCCCCTCTAC.

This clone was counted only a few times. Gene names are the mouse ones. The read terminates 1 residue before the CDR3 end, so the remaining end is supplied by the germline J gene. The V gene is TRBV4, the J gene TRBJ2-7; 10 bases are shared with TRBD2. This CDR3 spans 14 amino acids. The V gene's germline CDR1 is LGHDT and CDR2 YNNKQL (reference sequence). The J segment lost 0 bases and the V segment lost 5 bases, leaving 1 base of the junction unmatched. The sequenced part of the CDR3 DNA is TGTGCCAGCAGCAGGACTGGGGGCTCCTATGAACAGTAC. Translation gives CASSRTGGSYEQY. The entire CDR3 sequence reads CASSRTGGSYEQYF.

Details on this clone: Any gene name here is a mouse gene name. The CDR3 DNA, read in part, is TGCTCCAGCAGTCAACGGGTAAACACCGGGCAGCTCTAC. This gives the protein CSSSQRVNTGQLY. The CDR3 as a whole reads CSSSQRVNTGQLYF. The gene calls are TRBV23 and TRBJ2-2. The DNA ends 1 residue before the CDR3 does, and the rest of the CDR3 is filled in from the germline J gene. CDR3 length: 14 amino acids. In germline, CDR1 is KGHTA, CDR2 FQNQQP.

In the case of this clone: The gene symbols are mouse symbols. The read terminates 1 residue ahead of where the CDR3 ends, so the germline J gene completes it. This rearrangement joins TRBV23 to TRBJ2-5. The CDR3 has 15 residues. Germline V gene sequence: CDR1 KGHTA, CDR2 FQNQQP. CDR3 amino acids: CSSSQSLGSQDTQYF. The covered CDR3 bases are TGCTCCAGCAGTCAATCGTTGGGAAGCCAAGACACCCAGTAC.

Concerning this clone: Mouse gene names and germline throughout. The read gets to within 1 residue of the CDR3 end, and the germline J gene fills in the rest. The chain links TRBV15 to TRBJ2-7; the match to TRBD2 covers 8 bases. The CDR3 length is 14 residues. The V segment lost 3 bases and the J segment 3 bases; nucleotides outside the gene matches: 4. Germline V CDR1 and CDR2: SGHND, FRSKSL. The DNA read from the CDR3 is TGTGCCAGCAGTTTTGCACTGGGGGTCTATGAACAGTAC. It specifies CASSFALGVYEQY. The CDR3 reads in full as CASSFALGVYEQYF.

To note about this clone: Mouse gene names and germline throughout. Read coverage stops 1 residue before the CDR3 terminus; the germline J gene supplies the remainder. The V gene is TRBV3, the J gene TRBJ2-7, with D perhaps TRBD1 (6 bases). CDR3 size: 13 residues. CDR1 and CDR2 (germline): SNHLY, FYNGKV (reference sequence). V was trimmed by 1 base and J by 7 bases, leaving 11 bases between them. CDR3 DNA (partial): TGTGCCAGCAGCTTAGGCCAGGGGAGAGAACAGTAC. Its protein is CASSLGQGREQY. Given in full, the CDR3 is CASSLGQGREQYF.

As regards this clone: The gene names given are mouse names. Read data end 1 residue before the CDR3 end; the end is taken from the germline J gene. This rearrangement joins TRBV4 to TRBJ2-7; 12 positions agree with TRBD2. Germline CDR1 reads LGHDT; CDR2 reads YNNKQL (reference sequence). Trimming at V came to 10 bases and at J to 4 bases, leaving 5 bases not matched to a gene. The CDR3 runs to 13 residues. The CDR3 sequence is CATRDWGVYEQYF. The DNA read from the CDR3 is TGTGCCACCCGGGACTGGGGGGTATATGAACAGTAC.

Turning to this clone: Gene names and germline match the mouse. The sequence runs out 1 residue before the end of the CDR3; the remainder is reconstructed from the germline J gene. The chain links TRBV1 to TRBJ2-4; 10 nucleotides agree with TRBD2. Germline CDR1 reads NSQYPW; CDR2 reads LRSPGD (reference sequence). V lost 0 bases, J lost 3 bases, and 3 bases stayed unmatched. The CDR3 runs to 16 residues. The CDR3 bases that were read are TGCACCTGCAGTGCAGACTGGGGGGGCGCCCAAAACACCTTGTAC. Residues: CTCSADWGGAQNTLY. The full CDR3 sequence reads CTCSADWGGAQNTLYF.

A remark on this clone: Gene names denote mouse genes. The DNA read from the CDR3 is TGTGCCAGCAGCCAAGACTGGGGGGGCGCGAACTATGCTGAGCAGTTC. This codes for CASSQDWGGANYAEQF. The entire CDR3 reads CASSQDWGGANYAEQFF. The chain joins TRBV2 to TRBJ2-1; 10 bases agree with TRBD2. Read coverage stops 1 residue before the CDR3 terminus; the germline J gene supplies the remainder. The germline V gene has CDR1 LGHNA and CDR2 YSYQKL. This CDR3 region has 17 residues. Trimming took 0 bases from V and 1 from J; bases not matched to a gene: 3.

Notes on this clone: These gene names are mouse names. The sequenced CDR3 bases are TGTGCCAGCAGACTGGGGGGGCCTAGTCAAAACACCTTGTAC. As protein: CASRLGGPSQNTLY. The entire CDR3 protein is CASRLGGPSQNTLYF. V and J are TRBV19 and TRBJ2-4; 11 nucleotides align to TRBD2. The CDR3 is cut off 1 residue early in the read; its end comes from the germline J gene. CDR1 is FNHDT, CDR2 SITEND, per germline (reference sequence). There are 15 residues in the CDR3. With V trimmed by 5 bases and J by 0 bases, 2 bases remained unmatched.

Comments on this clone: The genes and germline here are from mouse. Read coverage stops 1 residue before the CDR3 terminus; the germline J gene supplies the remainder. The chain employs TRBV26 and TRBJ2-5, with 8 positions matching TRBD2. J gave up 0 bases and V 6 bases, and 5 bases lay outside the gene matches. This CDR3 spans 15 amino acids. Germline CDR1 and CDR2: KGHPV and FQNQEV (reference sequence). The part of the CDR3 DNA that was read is TGTGCCAGCAGCCTGGACTGGGCTAACCAAGACACCCAGTAC. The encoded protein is CASSLDWANQDTQY. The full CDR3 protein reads CASSLDWANQDTQYF. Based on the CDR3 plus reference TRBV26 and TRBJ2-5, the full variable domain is NSKVIQTPRYLVKGQGQKAKMRCIPEKGHPVVFWYQQNKNNEFKFLINFQNQEVLQQIDMTEKRFSAECPSNSPCSLEIQSSEAGDSALYLCASSLDWANQDTQYFGPGTRLLVL.

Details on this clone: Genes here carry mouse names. The covered CDR3 bases are TGTGCCAGCAGTGATTTCCAGGGAGCAAACACAGAAGTCTTC. It is translated as CASSDFQGANTEVF. The whole CDR3 protein is CASSDFQGANTEVFF. The gene calls are TRBV13-3 and TRBJ1-1; tentatively, D is TRBD1 (5 bases). The missing CDR3 end, 1 residue past where the read stops, is filled in from the germline J gene. Looked up from germline, CDR1 is NNHDY and CDR2 is SYVADS. The CDR3 totals 15 residues. V lost 1 base and J lost 0, with 10 bases in between.

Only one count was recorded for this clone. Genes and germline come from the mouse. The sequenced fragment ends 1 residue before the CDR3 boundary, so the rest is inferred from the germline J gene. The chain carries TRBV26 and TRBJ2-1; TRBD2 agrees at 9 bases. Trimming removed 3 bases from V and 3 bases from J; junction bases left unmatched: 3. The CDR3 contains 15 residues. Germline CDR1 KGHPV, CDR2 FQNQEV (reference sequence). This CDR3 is CASSLRWGGYAEQFF. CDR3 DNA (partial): TGTGCCAGCAGTCTACGCTGGGGGGGCTATGCTGAGCAGTTC.

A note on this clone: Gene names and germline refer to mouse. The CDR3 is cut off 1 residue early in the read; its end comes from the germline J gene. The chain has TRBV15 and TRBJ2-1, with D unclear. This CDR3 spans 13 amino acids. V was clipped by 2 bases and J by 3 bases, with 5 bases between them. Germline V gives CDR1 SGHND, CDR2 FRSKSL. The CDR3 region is CASSLNIYAEQFF. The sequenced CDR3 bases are TGTGCCAGCAGTTTAAACATCTATGCTGAGCAGTTC.

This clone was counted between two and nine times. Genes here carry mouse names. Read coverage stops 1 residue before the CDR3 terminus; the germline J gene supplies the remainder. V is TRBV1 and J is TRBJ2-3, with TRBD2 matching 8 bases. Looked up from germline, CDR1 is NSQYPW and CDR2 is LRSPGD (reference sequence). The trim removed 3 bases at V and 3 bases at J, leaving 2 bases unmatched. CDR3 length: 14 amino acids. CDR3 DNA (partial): TGCACCTGCAGTGCCCACTGGGGGGCAGAAACGCTGTAT. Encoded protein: CTCSAHWGAETLY. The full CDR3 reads CTCSAHWGAETLYF.

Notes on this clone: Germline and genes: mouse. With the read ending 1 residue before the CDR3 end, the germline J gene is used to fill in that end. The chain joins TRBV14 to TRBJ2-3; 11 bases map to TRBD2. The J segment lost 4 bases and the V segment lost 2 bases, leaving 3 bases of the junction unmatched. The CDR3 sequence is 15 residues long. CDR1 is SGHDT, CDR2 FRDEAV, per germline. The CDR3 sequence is CASSLTGGATETLYF. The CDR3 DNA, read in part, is TGTGCCAGCAGTTTAACTGGGGGGGCGACAGAAACGCTGTAT. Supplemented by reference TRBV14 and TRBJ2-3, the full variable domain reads EAGVTQSPRYAVLQEGQAVSFWCDPISGHDTLYWYQQPRDQGPQLLVYFRDEAVIDNSQLPSDRFSAVRPKGTNSTLKIQSAKQGDTATYLCASSLTGGATETLYFGSGTRLTVL.

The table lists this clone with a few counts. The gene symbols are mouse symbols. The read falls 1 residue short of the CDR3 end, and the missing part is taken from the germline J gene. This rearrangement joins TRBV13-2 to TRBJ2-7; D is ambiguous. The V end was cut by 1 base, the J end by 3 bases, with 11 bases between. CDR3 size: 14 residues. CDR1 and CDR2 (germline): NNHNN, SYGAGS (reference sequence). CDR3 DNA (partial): TGTGCCAGCGGTGATCCCCTGGAGTACTATGAACAGTAC. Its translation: CASGDPLEYYEQY. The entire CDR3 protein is CASGDPLEYYEQYF.

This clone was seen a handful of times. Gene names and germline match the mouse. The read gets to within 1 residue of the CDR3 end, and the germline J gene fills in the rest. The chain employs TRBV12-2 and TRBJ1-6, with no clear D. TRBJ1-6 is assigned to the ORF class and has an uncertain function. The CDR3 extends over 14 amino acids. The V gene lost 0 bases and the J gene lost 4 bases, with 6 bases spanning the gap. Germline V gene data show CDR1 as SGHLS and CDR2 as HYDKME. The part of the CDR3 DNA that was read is TGTGCCAGCTCTCTCGACGGATATAATTCGCCCCTCTAC. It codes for CASSLDGYNSPLY. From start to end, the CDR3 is CASSLDGYNSPLYF.